One and the same sample provided the 20 T cell receptor beta chains below, sequenced in a study of neurological immune-mediated disorders. TCRdb re-derived calls from the 5' RACE reads in MiXCR, one entry per CDR3 protein. The table includes around 65,000 distinct CDR3 sequences, more than 4.5% detected once. The material sequenced was PBMCs. Receptors originate from a human donor with multiple sclerosis. The donor label of this sample is uncertain.

This clonotype was counted at least ten times. This chain connects TRBV21-1 to TRBJ2-4; the table names TRBD1, a call not compared with the DNA. TRBV21-1 is a pseudogene. The CDR3 has 18 amino acids. The CDR3 region is CASSKKRRGTGRGDIQYF. DNA for the CDR3: TGTGCCAGCAGCAAGAAGAGGCGTGGGACAGGGCGGGGAGACATTCAGTACTTC.

This clonotype was detected ten times or more. The V and J genes are TRBV5-1 and TRBJ2-1; D remains unclear. Germline CDR1 is SGHRS and CDR2 is YFSETQ. The V end lost 0 bases, the J end lost 5 bases, and 15 bases lay between the germline ends. The CDR3 is 16 amino acids. This chain's CDR3 is CASSLALLSVDNEQFF. The CDR3 DNA follows: TGCGCCAGCAGCTTGGCCCTCCTCAGCGTGGACAATGAGCAGTTCTTC.

This clonotype was observed many times. The chain uses TRBV7-2 and TRBJ1-1; D is unresolved. CDR1 and CDR2 (germline): SGHTA, FQGNSA. V was cut by 7 bases and J by 6 bases, with 18 bases left in between. The CDR3 is made up of 14 amino acids. Here the CDR3 reads CASTISGVLAEAFF. The CDR3 DNA follows: TGTGCCAGCACCATATCTGGGGTGTTGGCTGAAGCTTTCTTT.

The chain uses TRBV5-5 and TRBJ2-3; 7 nucleotides align to TRBD1. The CDR3 contains 14 residues. CDR1 and CDR2 (germline): SGHKS, YYEKEE (reference sequence). V lost 4 bases and J lost 4; bases outside the gene matches: 6. The CDR3 bases are TGTGCCAGCAGCCCCGGAAGGGGGCCAGATACGCAGTATTTT. It codes for CASSPGRGPDTQYF. Drawing the rest from reference TRBV5-5 and TRBJ2-3, the complete variable domain is DAGVTQSPTHLIKTRGQQVTLRCSPISGHKSVSWYQQVLGQGPQFIFQYYEKEERGRGNFPDRFSARQFPNYSSELNVNALLLGDSALYLCASSPGRGPDTQYFGPGTRLTVL.

This clonotype was detected many times. The rearrangement uses TRBV5-8 and TRBJ1-4; D uncertain. Germline loops: CDR1 SGHTS, CDR2 YDEGEE. V lost 2 bases and J 3 bases, leaving 11 bases between the germline ends. The length of the CDR3 is 15 residues. The DNA for the CDR3 is TGTGCCAGCAGCTTAGGGCCGGGTTCTAATGAAAAACTGTTTTTT. This codes for CASSLGPGSNEKLFF.

In this sample, this clonotype turned up many times. This sequence joins TRBV7-2 and TRBJ1-1; D remains ambiguous. In germline, CDR1 is SGHTA, CDR2 FQGNSA. The CDR3 consists of 15 residues. V gave up 1 base and J gave up 1 base, with 10 bases separating them. The CDR3 DNA follows: TGTGCCAGCAGCTTAGAGGTTGTGCGGAACACTGAAGCTTTCTTT. Protein sequence: CASSLEVVRNTEAFF. Variable domain in full (rest from reference TRBV7-2 and TRBJ1-1): GAGVSQSPSNKVTEKGKDVELRCDPISGHTALYWYRQSLGQGLEFLIYFQGNSAPDKSGLPSDRFSAERTGGSVSTLTIQRTQQEDSAVYLCASSLEVVRNTEAFFGQGTRLTVV.

This clonotype appeared many times. The rearrangement uses TRBV3-1 and TRBJ2-7; weak D call: TRBD1 (6 bases). CDR3 size: 16 residues. Per germline, CDR1 LGHDT and CDR2 YNNKEL (reference sequence). V lost 3 bases to trimming and J lost 5 bases, with 20 bases between them. The CDR3 spells CASSHWDTSKGNEQYF. CDR3 nucleotides: TGTGCCAGCAGCCATTGGGACACCTCAAAAGGGAACGAGCAGTACTTC.

This clonotype was detected ten times or more. The V and J genes are TRBV27 and TRBJ2-7, with TRBD1 matching over 12 bases. V shed 5 bases and J 4 bases; nucleotides not matched to a gene: 18. Germline CDR1 and CDR2: MNHEY and SMNVEV (reference sequence). The CDR3 loop spans 19 amino acids. The chain's CDR3 is CASSLRGTGGPANLYEQYF. The DNA of the CDR3 is TGTGCCAGCAGTCTACGAGGGACAGGGGGCCCAGCGAACCTTTACGAGCAGTACTTC.

Only a few counts were recorded for this clonotype. J is TRBJ1-2 and V is TRBV5-1, with D unclear. The length of the CDR3 is 13 residues. The V end lost 1 base, the J end lost 0 bases, and 4 bases lay between the germline ends. In germline, CDR1 is SGHRS, CDR2 YFSETQ. As DNA, the CDR3 is TGCGCCAGCAGCTTGCAAACTAACTATGGCTACACCTTC. It yields the protein CASSLQTNYGYTF.

Many counts were recorded for this clonotype. The chain employs TRBV4-1 and TRBJ2-7; no firm D call. The CDR3 length is 15 residues. CDR1 MGHRA and CDR2 YSYEKL come from the germline V gene. V lost 4 bases to trimming and J lost 5 bases, with 18 bases between them. The CDR3 here is CASSRMTRGQDEQYF. The DNA of the CDR3 is TGCGCCAGCAGCCGTATGACGCGAGGCCAGGACGAGCAGTACTTC.

This clonotype was seen repeatedly, ten times or more. V usage is TRBV18 and J usage is TRBJ1-1; TRBD1 aligns across 7 bases. This CDR3 region has 14 residues. The V gene's germline CDR1 is KGHSH and CDR2 LQKENI. Trimming removed 6 bases from V and 0 bases from J; junction bases left unmatched: 4. CDR3 nucleotides: TGTGCCAGCTCGAAGGGACAGATGAACACTGAAGCTTTCTTT. Translated, it gives CASSKGQMNTEAFF.

Many counts were recorded for this clonotype. The J gene is TRBJ1-3, the V gene TRBV11-2, with D unclear. Trimming pared 3 bases from V and 0 bases from J, leaving 9 bases between. From germline, CDR1 is SGHAT and CDR2 FQNNGV. The CDR3 covers 15 residues. The CDR3 loop is CASSFGSLSGNTIYF. In nucleotides, the CDR3 is TGTGCCAGCAGCTTCGGTAGTCTCTCTGGAAACACCATATATTTT.

Ten or more counts support this clonotype. The chain couples TRBV20-1 to TRBJ2-3; D is ambiguous. This CDR3 contains 14 residues. V lost 5 bases, J lost 1 base, and 13 bases lay in between. Germline CDR1 reads DFQATT; CDR2 reads SNEGSKA (reference sequence). In DNA, the CDR3 is TGCAGTGCTCGACCCCTTCCAGGCACAGATACGCAGTATTTT. Its protein product is CSARPLPGTDTQYF.

The V call is TRBV21-1, the J call TRBJ2-7. TRBV21-1 is a pseudogene segment. The CDR3 runs to 13 residues. The CDR3 protein is CASSKKIHYEQYF. CDR3 coding DNA: TGTGCCAGCAGCAAGAAGATTCACTACGAGCAGTACTTC.

This clonotype was counted at least ten times. The chain couples TRBV27 to TRBJ1-1; 8 bases are a match to TRBD1. From germline, CDR1 is MNHEY and CDR2 SMNVEV (reference sequence). V shed 4 bases and J 7 bases; nucleotides not matched to a gene: 5. The CDR3 is made up of 13 amino acids. The CDR3 coding sequence is TGTGCCAGCAGTTGGACAGGGTACGGTGAAGCTTTCTTT. As protein: CASSWTGYGEAFF.

This clonotype was detected ten times or more. V gene TRBV5-5 combines with J gene TRBJ2-4; TRBD2 might be the D (5 bases). CDR3 size: 14 residues. Germline V gene lookup returns CDR1 SGHKS and CDR2 YYEKEE (reference sequence). V dropped 1 base and J dropped 8 bases, with 13 bases sitting between them. The CDR3 nucleotides read TGTGCCAGCAGCTTGCTAACTCACGGGGACATTCAGTACTTC. It translates to CASSLLTHGDIQYF. Together with reference TRBV5-5 and TRBJ2-4, the CDR3 gives the full variable domain: DAGVTQSPTHLIKTRGQQVTLRCSPISGHKSVSWYQQVLGQGPQFIFQYYEKEERGRGNFPDRFSARQFPNYSSELNVNALLLGDSALYLCASSLLTHGDIQYFGAGTRLSVL.

There are many counts of this clonotype. This chain connects TRBV9 to TRBJ1-6; possible D gene TRBD1, 5 bases. CDR1 SGDLS and CDR2 YYNGEE come from the germline V gene. The CDR3 contains 13 residues. V was shortened by 3 bases and J by 13 bases, with 14 bases between the two germline ends. DNA of the CDR3: TGTGCCAGCAGCGCTTCTCCGCAGGGCCCCCTCCACTTT. Encoded protein: CASSASPQGPLHF.

Remarks on this clonotype: A read error is possible here, since a much larger clone lies one base away. The gene calls are TRBV5-1 and TRBJ1-1, with a weak D call TRBD1 (6 bases). This CDR3 contains 15 residues. The V and J ends lost 0 bases and 4 bases respectively, with 13 bases between them. Germline lookup yields CDR1 SGHRS and CDR2 YFSETQ. CDR3 sequence reads: CASSLGHRASTEAFF. The CDR3 DNA is TGCGCCAGCAGCTTGGGCCACAGGGCGAGCACTGAAGCTTTCTTT.

Many counts were recorded for this clonotype. The chain combines TRBV20-1 with TRBJ2-6; D possibly corresponds to TRBD1 (5 bases). The CDR3 is made up of 17 amino acids. Trimming removed 2 bases at V and 0 bases at J, with 14 bases between. Germline V gene data show CDR1 as DFQATT and CDR2 as SNEGSKA (reference sequence). CDR3 bases: TGCAGTGCTAGACATTTTCTAGACAGCTCTGGGGCCAACGTCCTGACTTTC. Its protein is CSARHFLDSSGANVLTF.

This clonotype occurred many times. The rearrangement joins TRBV2 to TRBJ2-5, with a tentative D call TRBD2 (6 bases). Between the trimmed V and J ends, which lost 8 bases and 5 bases, there was a span of 15 bases. This CDR3 region has 13 residues. Looked up from germline, CDR1 is SNHLY and CDR2 is FYNNEI. The chain's CDR3 is CASSKEGRETQYF. As DNA, the CDR3 is TGTGCCAGCTCCAAGGAGGGAAGGGAGACCCAGTACTTC.